The next 23 T cell receptor beta chains were all read from a single sample in a study of blood T cell repertoires in COVID-19. This table comes from immunoSEQ multiplex PCR, and its TCRdb copy is limited to in-frame clones, with some not included. Here the sample spans a few hundred thousand clones, approximately 90% being singletons. Input material: peripheral blood. The receptors shown here come from a woman between 50 and 59 years old with COVID-19, enrolled during active disease.

J is TRBJ2-5 and V is TRBV4-2; 8 nucleotides align to TRBD2. With V trimmed by 4 bases and J by 2 bases, 3 bases remained unmatched. Germline V gives CDR1 LGHNA, CDR2 YNFKEQ. The CDR3 totals 14 residues. DNA for the CDR3: TGTGCCAGCAGCCTTAGCGGGGCACAAGAGACCCAGTACTTC. The encoded protein is CASSLSGAQETQYF.

V usage is TRBV4-2 and J usage is TRBJ2-7, with 8 bases lining up with TRBD2. This CDR3 is built from 16 residues. Losses at the gene ends were 1 base for V and 5 bases for J; bases not matched to a gene: 10. Germline lookup yields CDR1 LGHNA and CDR2 YNFKEQ. The CDR3 spells CASSQGPAGGGDEQYF. CDR3 DNA: TGTGCCAGCAGCCAAGGCCCCGCGGGGGGCGGCGACGAGCAGTACTTC.

The chain recombines TRBV7-9 with TRBJ1-1, with D possibly being TRBD1 (5 bases). Germline V gene sequence: CDR1 SEHNR, CDR2 FQNEAQ (reference sequence). Trimming took off 3 bases at V and 11 bases at J, with 34 bases between the two ends. This CDR3 is built from 19 residues. The CDR3 bases are TGTGCCAGCAGCTTCCGTCCCGCAGGCCAGGACACTCCGGGGGGTCGGGCTTTCTTT. It specifies CASSFRPAGQDTPGGRAFF.

The V call is TRBV6-1, the J call TRBJ1-4, with TRBD1 matching 8 bases. Unmatched junction bases numbered 18, after V lost 1 base and J lost 8 bases. This CDR3 has 19 amino acids. CDR1 and CDR2 (germline): MNHNS, SASEGT. CDR3 sequence reads: CASSEDQTIWTGMVEKLFF. In DNA, the CDR3 is TGTGCCAGCAGTGAAGACCAGACGATTTGGACAGGGATGGTAGAAAAACTGTTTTTT.

The chain uses TRBV6-5 and TRBJ2-3; the match to TRBD2 covers 10 bases. The CDR3 is made up of 14 amino acids. V was clipped by 5 bases and J by 6 bases; unmatched bases: 5. In germline, CDR1 is MNHEY, CDR2 SVGAGI. Here the CDR3 DNA reads TGTGCCAGCAGTCCGGGACTAGCGTCGGATACGCAGTATTTT. Its translation is CASSPGLASDTQYF.

V gene TRBV5-4 combines with J gene TRBJ1-1; D is perhaps TRBD1 (6 bases). The CDR3 spans 15 residues. Between the trimmed V and J ends, which lost 1 base and 0 bases, there was a span of 10 bases. Germline-derived CDR1 and CDR2 are SGHNT and YYREEE (reference sequence). The DNA of the CDR3 is TGTGCCAGCAGCTTGCCCGGACAGTTGAACACTGAAGCTTTCTTT. Protein product: CASSLPGQLNTEAFF.

The chain joins TRBV14 to TRBJ1-1; no firm D call. Trimming pared 4 bases from V and 6 bases from J, leaving 12 bases between. CDR1 and CDR2 from the germline V gene are SGHDN and FVKESK. The CDR3 consists of 13 residues. Written as DNA, the CDR3 is TGTGCCAGCAGCCCATGGGAGGCATCTGAAGCTTTCTTT. The encoded protein is CASSPWEASEAFF.

The V and J genes are TRBV6-1 and TRBJ1-3; D is perhaps TRBD1 (5 bases). CDR3 size: 15 residues. Trimming removed 1 base from V and 2 bases from J, with 9 bases in between. The germline V gene has CDR1 MNHNS and CDR2 SASEGT. CDR3 in amino acids: CASSEDRYAGNTIYF. Written as DNA, the CDR3 is TGTGCCAGCAGTGAAGACAGGTACGCTGGAAACACCATATATTTT.

The chain joins TRBV11-3 to TRBJ2-3; TRBD1 matches 10 bases. The germline gives CDR1 SGHNT, CDR2 YENEEA. With V trimmed by 3 bases and J by 6 bases, 9 bases remained unmatched. This CDR3 has 16 residues. CDR3: CASSLGTGEFVDTQYF. As DNA, the CDR3 is TGTGCCAGCAGCTTGGGGACAGGGGAGTTTGTGGATACGCAGTATTTT.

This chain joins TRBV7-9 and TRBJ1-1; 9 nucleotides line up with TRBD1. The J segment lost 1 base and the V segment lost 11 bases, leaving 5 bases of the junction unmatched. The CDR3 extends over 13 amino acids. Germline V CDR1 and CDR2: SEHNR, FQNEAQ (reference sequence). The CDR3 protein is CAGRGQGNTEAFF. CDR3 nucleotides: TGTGCCGGAAGGGGACAGGGGAACACTGAAGCTTTCTTT.

The gene calls are TRBV28 and TRBJ1-2; D is undetermined. V was pared by 6 bases and J by 5 bases, with 10 bases between. The CDR3 runs 12 residues. The germline CDR1 and CDR2 sequences are MDHEN and SYDVKM. The CDR3 region is CASREPGYGYTF. The CDR3 DNA is TGTGCCAGCAGAGAACCGGGTTATGGCTACACCTTC.

The chain couples TRBV29-1 to TRBJ2-7; 11 positions agree with TRBD1. Germline V gene data show CDR1 as SQVTM and CDR2 as ANQGSEA. The CDR3 covers 18 residues. The junction had 15 bases not matched to a gene; V was cut back by 1 base and J by 4 bases. The CDR3 loop reads CSVEVRGQGGTGAYEQYF. In DNA form, the CDR3 reads TGCAGCGTTGAAGTTCGGGGACAGGGGGGAACGGGGGCTTACGAGCAGTACTTC.

The gene calls are TRBV3-1 (or the pseudogene TRBV3-2) and TRBJ2-5; the D gene is possibly TRBD1 (6 bases). The CDR3 loop spans 20 amino acids. Germline CDR1 LGHDT, CDR2 YNNKEL (reference sequence). Trimming shortened V by 0 bases and J by 2 bases, and 25 bases separated the two germline ends. Here the CDR3 reads CASSQDERAGATPHQETQYF. The CDR3 coding sequence is TGTGCCAGCAGCCAAGATGAGAGGGCAGGGGCAACACCTCATCAAGAGACCCAGTACTTC.

The chain employs TRBV19 and TRBJ2-7; D perhaps matches TRBD2 (6 bases). V was trimmed by 6 bases and J by 3 bases, leaving 15 bases between them. Germline assignment: CDR1 LNHDA and CDR2 SQIVND (reference sequence). This CDR3 is 14 amino acids long. The CDR3 sequence is CASSGDLGYYEQYF. The DNA for the CDR3 is TGTGCCAGTAGCGGGGACTTGGGCTACTACGAGCAGTACTTC.

The V gene is TRBV6-5, the J gene TRBJ1-2, with D possibly being TRBD1 (5 bases). Germline CDR1 MNHEY, CDR2 SVGAGI. The CDR3 has 15 amino acids. V gave up 2 bases and J gave up 5 bases, with 15 bases separating them. CDR3 coding DNA: TGTGCCAGCAGTTACCGCCGCGCGGGGCGGTATGGCTACACCTTC. It yields the protein CASSYRRAGRYGYTF.

CDR3 loop: CASSLGDRDNSPLHF. The CDR3 DNA is TGTGCCAGCAGCTTAGGGGACAGGGATAATTCACCCCTCCACTTT. The chain has TRBV7-9 and TRBJ1-6; 9 positions match TRBD1. The ends lost 1 base at V and 5 bases at J; junction bases unmatched: 0. This CDR3 contains 15 residues. Germline V gene lookup returns CDR1 SEHNR and CDR2 FQNEAQ (reference sequence).

The gene calls are TRBV6-6 and TRBJ1-6; TRBD1 agrees at 10 bases. V was pared by 6 bases and J by 6 bases, with 5 bases of the junction left unmatched. Germline CDR1 is MNHNY and CDR2 is SVGAGI (reference sequence). CDR3 length: 15 residues. The CDR3 region has the DNA TGTGCCAGCAGCCTAGGGACAGGGGTTAATTCACCCCTCCACTTT. Its translation is CASSLGTGVNSPLHF.

The chain uses TRBV7-9 and TRBJ2-2; D not certain. The germline gives CDR1 SEHNR, CDR2 FQNEAQ (reference sequence). This CDR3 has 14 residues. With 1 base removed from V and 8 bases from J, the gap between germline ends came to 11 bases. The chain's CDR3 is CASSLGARTGELFF. CDR3 nucleotides: TGTGCCAGCAGCTTAGGTGCCAGAACGGGGGAGCTGTTTTTT. Variable domain in full (rest from reference TRBV7-9 and TRBJ2-2): DTGVSQNPRHKITKRGQNVTFRCDPISEHNRLYWYRQTLGQGPEFLTYFQNEAQLEKSRLLSDRFSAERPKGSFSTLEIQRTEQGDSAMYLCASSLGARTGELFFGEGSRLTVL.

This chain links TRBV5-1 with TRBJ2-3; TRBD2 agrees at 11 bases. This CDR3 is built from 16 residues. Germline V CDR1 and CDR2: SGHRS, YFSETQ. J lost 1 base, V lost 3 bases, and 4 bases had no gene match. The CDR3 DNA reads TGCGCCAGCAGCTGGGGACTAGCGGTACGCACAGATACGCAGTATTTT. The encoded protein is CASSWGLAVRTDTQYF.

The chain combines TRBV7-8 with TRBJ1-2, with D tentatively TRBD1 (6 bases). Trimming stripped 4 bases from V and 6 bases from J, with 18 bases between. CDR1 is SGHVS and CDR2 is FQNEAQ in the germline V gene. The length of the CDR3 is 15 residues. The CDR3: CASSSQGQPRDGYTF. As DNA, the CDR3 is TGTGCCAGCAGCTCCCAAGGACAGCCCAGGGATGGCTACACCTTC.

The V gene is TRBV3-1 (or the pseudogene TRBV3-2), the J gene TRBJ1-4; TRBD1 might be the D (6 bases). CDR1 and CDR2 from the germline V gene are LGHDT and YNNKEL (reference sequence). CDR3 length: 17 amino acids. The V and J ends lost 3 bases and 8 bases respectively, with 22 bases between them. The CDR3 reads CASSHPWEGRGREKLFF. Written as DNA, the CDR3 is TGTGCCAGCAGCCACCCCTGGGAAGGCAGGGGAAGGGAAAAACTGTTTTTT.

The chain couples TRBV9 to TRBJ2-2, with 9 bases aligning to TRBD2. CDR3 length: 16 amino acids. The V gene's germline CDR1 is SGDLS and CDR2 YYNGEE. V gave up 4 bases and J gave up 2 bases; unmatched junction bases: 6. The CDR3 DNA is TGTGCCAGCAGCACGCGGGGGGGAGAAAACACCGGGGAGCTGTTTTTT. Protein sequence: CASSTRGGENTGELFF.

This clone was recorded only once. The chain uses TRBV2 and TRBJ2-7; 16 positions match TRBD2. CDR1 SNHLY and CDR2 FYNNEI come from the germline V gene. The ends lost 3 bases at V and 6 bases at J; junction bases unmatched: 2. The CDR3 extends over 15 amino acids. CDR3 amino acids: CASSEGLAGGPEQYF. The CDR3, as DNA: TGTGCCAGCAGTGAGGGACTAGCGGGGGGGCCCGAGCAGTACTTC. Together with reference TRBV2 and TRBJ2-7, the CDR3 gives the full variable domain: EPEVTQTPSHQVTQMGQEVILRCVPISNHLYFYWYRQILGQKVEFLVSFYNNEISEKSEIFDDQFSVERPDGSNFTLKIRSTKLEDSAMYFCASSEGLAGGPEQYFGPGTRLTVT.